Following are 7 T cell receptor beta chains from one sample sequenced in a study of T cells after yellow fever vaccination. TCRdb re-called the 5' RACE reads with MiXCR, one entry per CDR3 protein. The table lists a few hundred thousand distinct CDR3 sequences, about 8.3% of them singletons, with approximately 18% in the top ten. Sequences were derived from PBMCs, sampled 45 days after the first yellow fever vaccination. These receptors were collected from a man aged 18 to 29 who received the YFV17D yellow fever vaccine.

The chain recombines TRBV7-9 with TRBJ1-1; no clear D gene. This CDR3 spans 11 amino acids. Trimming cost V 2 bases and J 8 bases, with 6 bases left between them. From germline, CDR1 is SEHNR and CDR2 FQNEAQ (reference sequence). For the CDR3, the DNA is TGTGCCAGCAGCTTACCCTCGGAAGCTTTCTTT. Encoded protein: CASSLPSEAFF.

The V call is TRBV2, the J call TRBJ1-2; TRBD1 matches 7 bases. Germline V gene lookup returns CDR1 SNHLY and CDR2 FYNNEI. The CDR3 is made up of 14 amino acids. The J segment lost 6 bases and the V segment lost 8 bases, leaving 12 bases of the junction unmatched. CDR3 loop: CASLKRGQSDGYTF. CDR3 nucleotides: TGTGCCAGCCTAAAAAGGGGACAGTCGGATGGCTACACCTTC.

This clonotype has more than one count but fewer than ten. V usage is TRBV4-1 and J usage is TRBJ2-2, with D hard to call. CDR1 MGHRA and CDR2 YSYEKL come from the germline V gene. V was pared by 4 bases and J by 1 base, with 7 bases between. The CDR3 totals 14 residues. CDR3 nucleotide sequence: TGCGCCAGCAGCCCGGCAGAGAACACCGGGGAGCTGTTTTTT. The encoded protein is CASSPAENTGELFF.

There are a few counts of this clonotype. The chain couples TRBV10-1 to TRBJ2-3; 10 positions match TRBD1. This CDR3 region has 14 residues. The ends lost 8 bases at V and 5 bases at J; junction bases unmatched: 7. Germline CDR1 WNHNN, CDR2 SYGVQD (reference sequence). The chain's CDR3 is CASSTGTGVDTQYF. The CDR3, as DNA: TGCGCCAGCTCAACCGGGACAGGGGTAGATACGCAGTATTTT.

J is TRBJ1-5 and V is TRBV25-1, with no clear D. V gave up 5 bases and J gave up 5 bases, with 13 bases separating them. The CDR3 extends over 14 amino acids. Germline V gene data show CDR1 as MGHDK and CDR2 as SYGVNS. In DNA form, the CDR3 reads TGTGCCAGCAGTTCTGTGGAGGTCGATCAGCCCCAGCATTTT. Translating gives CASSSVEVDQPQHF.

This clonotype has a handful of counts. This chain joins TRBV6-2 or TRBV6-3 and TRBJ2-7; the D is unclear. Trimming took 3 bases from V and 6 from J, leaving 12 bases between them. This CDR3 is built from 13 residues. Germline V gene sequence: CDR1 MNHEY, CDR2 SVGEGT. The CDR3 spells CASSYLGTREQYF. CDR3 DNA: TGTGCCAGCAGTTATCTGGGTACCCGCGAGCAGTACTTC.

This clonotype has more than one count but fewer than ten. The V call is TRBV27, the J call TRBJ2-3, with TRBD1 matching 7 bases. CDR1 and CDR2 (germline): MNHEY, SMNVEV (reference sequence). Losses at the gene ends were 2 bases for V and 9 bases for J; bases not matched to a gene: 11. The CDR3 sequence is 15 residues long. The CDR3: CASSLGQAILETQYF. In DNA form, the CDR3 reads TGTGCCAGCAGTTTAGGACAGGCCATTCTGGAGACGCAGTATTTT.